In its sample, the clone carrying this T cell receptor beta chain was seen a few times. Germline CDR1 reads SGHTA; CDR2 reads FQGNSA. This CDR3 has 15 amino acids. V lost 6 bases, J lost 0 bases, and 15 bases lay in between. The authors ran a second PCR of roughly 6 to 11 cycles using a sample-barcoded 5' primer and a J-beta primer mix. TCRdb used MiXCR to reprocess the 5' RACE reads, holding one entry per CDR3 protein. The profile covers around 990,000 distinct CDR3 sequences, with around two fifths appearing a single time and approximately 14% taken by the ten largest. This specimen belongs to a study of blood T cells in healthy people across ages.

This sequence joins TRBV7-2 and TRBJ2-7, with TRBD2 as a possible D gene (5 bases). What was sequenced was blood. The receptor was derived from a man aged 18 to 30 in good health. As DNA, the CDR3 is TGTGCCAGCAGTCCTAGCTGGACGCACTCCTACGAGCAGTACTTC. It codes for CASSPSWTHSYEQYF. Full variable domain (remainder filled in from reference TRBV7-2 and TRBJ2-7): GAGVSQSPSNKVTEKGKDVELRCDPISGHTALYWYRQSLGQGLEFLIYFQGNSAPDKSGLPSDRFSAERTGGSVSTLTIQRTQQEDSAVYLCASSPSWTHSYEQYFGPGTRLTVT.